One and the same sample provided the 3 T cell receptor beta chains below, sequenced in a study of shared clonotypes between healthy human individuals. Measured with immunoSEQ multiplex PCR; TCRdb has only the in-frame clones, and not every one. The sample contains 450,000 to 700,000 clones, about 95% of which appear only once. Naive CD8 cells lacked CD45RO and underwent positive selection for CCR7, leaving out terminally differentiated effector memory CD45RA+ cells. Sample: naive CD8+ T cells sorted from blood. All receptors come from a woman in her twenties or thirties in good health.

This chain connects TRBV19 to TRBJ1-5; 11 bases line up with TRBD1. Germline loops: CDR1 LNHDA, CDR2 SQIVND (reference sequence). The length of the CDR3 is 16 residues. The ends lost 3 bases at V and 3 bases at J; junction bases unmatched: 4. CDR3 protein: CASSMDRGLTNQPQHF. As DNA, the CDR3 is TGTGCCAGTAGTATGGACAGGGGGCTAACCAATCAGCCCCAGCATTTT.

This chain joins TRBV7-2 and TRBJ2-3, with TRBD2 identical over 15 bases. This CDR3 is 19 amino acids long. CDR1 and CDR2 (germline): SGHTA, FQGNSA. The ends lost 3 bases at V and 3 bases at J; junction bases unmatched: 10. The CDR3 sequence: CASSLGLAGGGGWTDTQYF. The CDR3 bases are TGTGCCAGCAGCTTGGGACTAGCGGGAGGCGGGGGTTGGACAGATACGCAGTATTTT.

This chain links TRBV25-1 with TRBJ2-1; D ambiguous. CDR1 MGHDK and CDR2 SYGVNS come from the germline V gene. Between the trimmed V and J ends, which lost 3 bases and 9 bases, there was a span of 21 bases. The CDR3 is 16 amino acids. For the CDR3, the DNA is TGTGCCAGCAGTGAGGCGGAAGCCGGTCCCCCGGGTGAGCAGTTCTTC. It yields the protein CASSEAEAGPPGEQFF. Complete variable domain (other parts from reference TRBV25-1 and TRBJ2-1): EADIYQTPRYLVIGTGKKITLECSQTMGHDKMYWYQQDPGMELHLIHYSYGVNSTEKGDLSSESTVSRIRTEHFPLTLESARPSHTSQYLCASSEAEAGPPGEQFFGPGTRLTVL.